The next 15 T cell receptor beta chains were all read from a single sample in a study of blood T cell repertoires in COVID-19 (TCRdb year 2020). Libraries were constructed by the immunoSEQ multiplex PCR assay. This immuneACCESS table, as held by TCRdb, lists in-frame sequences with V and J called but not all clones. Of the missing ones, under half trace to an unresolved V gene in checked studies; the others have no known cause. The sample table lists 200,000 to 250,000 clones, roughly 80% of them with a count of one. The top ten hold approximately 4.5% of the sample. The sequencing input was peripheral blood. All receptors derive from an older woman with acute or convalescent COVID-19.

Comment on this clone: At the DNA level, this CDR3 is encoded by other sequences in the same sample as well. The V gene is TRBV7-2, the J gene TRBJ2-5, with 9 bases aligning to TRBD2. CDR3 size: 17 residues. Germline V lookup: CDR1 SGHTA, CDR2 FQGNSA. Losses at the gene ends were 4 bases for V and 5 bases for J; bases not matched to a gene: 14. The CDR3 is CASSSPPGQREVETQYF. The CDR3 DNA is TGTGCCAGCAGCTCCCCCCCCGGACAGCGGGAGGTGGAGACCCAGTACTTC.

J is TRBJ1-1 and V is TRBV13; 7 bases align to TRBD1. The J segment lost 3 bases and the V segment lost 5 bases, leaving 3 bases of the junction unmatched. There are 13 residues in the CDR3. The germline V gene has CDR1 PRHDT and CDR2 FYEKMQ (reference sequence). CDR3 loop: CASSADRDTEAFF. As DNA, the CDR3 is TGTGCCAGCAGCGCCGACAGGGACACTGAAGCTTTCTTT.

This clone occurred a few times. V usage is TRBV30 and J usage is TRBJ1-1; D is unresolved. The germline V and J ends were trimmed by 3 bases and 0 bases, with 5 bases remaining between them. CDR3 size: 12 residues. Germline CDR1 is GTSNPN and CDR2 is SVGIG (reference sequence). CDR3 residues: CAWSPMNTEAFF. The CDR3 DNA reads as TGTGCCTGGAGCCCCATGAACACTGAAGCTTTCTTT. Looking up the rest from reference TRBV30 and TRBJ1-1 gives the full variable domain: SQTIHQWPATLVQPVGSPLSLECTVEGTSNPNLYWYRQAAGRGLQLLFYSVGIGQISSEVPQNLSASRPQDRQFILSSKKLLLSDSGFYLCAWSPMNTEAFFGQGTRLTVV.

The chain links TRBV4-1 to TRBJ1-5, with TRBD1 matching 11 bases. There are 15 residues in the CDR3. The V segment lost 2 bases and the J segment 4 bases; nucleotides outside the gene matches: 1. Germline V lookup: CDR1 MGHRA, CDR2 YSYEKL. The CDR3 region is CASSQRDRGNQPQHF. The CDR3 DNA is TGCGCCAGCAGCCAAAGGGACAGGGGGAATCAGCCCCAGCATTTT.

This clone was found once. The rearrangement joins TRBV3-1 (or the pseudogene TRBV3-2) to TRBJ2-2; 9 positions agree with TRBD2. Germline V lookup: CDR1 LGHDT, CDR2 YNNKEL (reference sequence). The trim removed 3 bases at V and 1 base at J, leaving 21 bases unmatched. The CDR3 loop spans 22 amino acids. The CDR3 region is CASSQAIPGTSKEPENTGELFF. CDR3 DNA: TGTGCCAGCAGCCAGGCTATTCCCGGGACTAGCAAAGAACCCGAGAACACCGGGGAGCTGTTTTTT.

Only one count was recorded for this clone. This sample also contains other DNA sequences that code for the same CDR3. The V call is TRBV3-1 (or the pseudogene TRBV3-2), the J call TRBJ1-1; a weak D match, TRBD1 (6 bases). With 5 bases removed from V and 0 bases from J, the gap between germline ends came to 13 bases. CDR1 is LGHDT, CDR2 YNNKEL, per germline (reference sequence). CDR3 length: 15 residues. This CDR3 reads CASSLPGQMNTEAFF. The CDR3 nucleotides read TGTGCCAGCAGCTTACCGGGACAAATGAACACTGAAGCTTTCTTT.

The genes are TRBV24-1 and TRBJ1-1; 8 positions match TRBD1. CDR1 KGHDR and CDR2 SFDVKD come from the germline V gene. The CDR3 sequence is 14 residues long. V was clipped by 3 bases and J by 3 bases; unmatched bases: 2. CDR3 coding DNA: TGTGCCACCAGTGATCAGGGGGCCGACACTGAAGCTTTCTTT. Amino acid sequence: CATSDQGADTEAFF.

The rearrangement links TRBV13 to TRBJ1-1, with a possible D match to TRBD1 (6 bases). The CDR3 has 15 amino acids. Germline V lookup: CDR1 PRHDT, CDR2 FYEKMQ (reference sequence). V was trimmed by 2 bases and J by 4 bases, leaving 14 bases between them. CDR3 DNA sequence: TGTGCCAGCAGCTTATCGGGACAAATAGGCACTGAAGCTTTCTTT. This sequence encodes CASSLSGQIGTEAFF.

The chain has TRBV25-1 and TRBJ1-1; the D is unclear. Germline V lookup: CDR1 MGHDK, CDR2 SYGVNS. V dropped 6 bases and J dropped 7 bases, with 15 bases sitting between them. The CDR3 consists of 13 residues. The CDR3 reads CASRLHGSSEAFF. In nucleotides, the CDR3 is TGTGCCAGCAGACTTCATGGGAGTAGTGAAGCTTTCTTT.

This chain connects TRBV5-4 to TRBJ1-2; tentative D call: TRBD1 (6 bases). This CDR3 region has 12 residues. CDR1 and CDR2 (germline): SGHNT, YYREEE (reference sequence). V dropped 5 bases and J dropped 6 bases, with 11 bases sitting between them. The CDR3 coding sequence is TGTGCCAGCAGTTCCAGGGGAGATGGCTACACCTTC. It specifies CASSSRGDGYTF.

The chain joins TRBV4-3 to TRBJ1-6, with TRBD1 matching 10 bases. V lost 3 bases and J lost 8; bases outside the gene matches: 4. Per germline, CDR1 LGHNA and CDR2 YSLEER. The CDR3 spans 15 residues. As DNA, the CDR3 is TGCGCCAGCAGCCAGATGGACAGGGGGGATTCACCCCTCCACTTT. This codes for CASSQMDRGDSPLHF.

This chain links TRBV6-5 with TRBJ1-5, with D possibly being TRBD1 (5 bases). The CDR3 consists of 16 residues. CDR1 MNHEY and CDR2 SVGAGI come from the germline V gene. The V end was cut by 2 bases, the J end by 2 bases, with 13 bases between. The chain's CDR3 is CASSYPQGVGNQPQHF. In nucleotides, the CDR3 is TGTGCCAGCAGTTACCCCCAGGGTGTGGGCAATCAGCCCCAGCATTTT.

The V gene is TRBV10-3, the J gene TRBJ2-1, with a possible D match to TRBD2 (7 bases). This CDR3 has 16 residues. Trimming shortened V by 3 bases and J by 4 bases, and 16 bases separated the two germline ends. CDR1 and CDR2 (germline): ENHRY, SYGVKD. CDR3 residues: CAISESGTIQYNEQFF. In nucleotides, the CDR3 is TGTGCCATCAGTGAAAGCGGGACAATCCAGTACAATGAGCAGTTCTTC.

The genes are TRBV21-1 and TRBJ1-5; the table names TRBD1, a call not compared with the DNA. TRBV21-1 is an annotated pseudogene. The CDR3 totals 13 residues. The CDR3 spells CASWAHDNQPQHF. DNA for the CDR3: TGTGCCAGCTGGGCTCATGACAATCAGCCCCAGCATTTT.

J is TRBJ1-1 and V is TRBV6-1; D may be TRBD1 (6 bases). CDR1 is MNHNS, CDR2 SASEGT, per germline. The V end lost 3 bases, the J end lost 4 bases, and 9 bases lay between the germline ends. This CDR3 is built from 13 residues. CDR3 amino acids: CASSERGSTEAFF. The CDR3 nucleotides are TGTGCCAGCAGTGAGAGGGGGAGCACTGAAGCTTTCTTT.